The text below deals with one TCR beta chain. Between the trimmed V and J ends, which lost 2 bases and 7 bases, there was a span of 5 bases. In germline, CDR1 is KGHSH, CDR2 LQKENI. The CDR3 has 12 residues. These data come from a study of cytomegalovirus exposure and HLA in healthy donors. Study background: HLA-typed donors were the source of roughly 85 million unique TCRs held in an early data release.

Primers included in the PCR were 60 Vbeta and 13 Jbeta primers. Clones were read by immunoSEQ multiplex PCR, and TCRdb kept only the in-frame ones, dropping some. The sample contains 90,000 to 130,000 clones, about 70% of which appear only once. The TCR comes from a man between 25 and 39 years old in good health and CMV-seropositive. The sample comprised PBMCs. The V call is TRBV18, the J call TRBJ1-4, with D hard to call. CDR3 amino acids: CASSPAVEKLFF. The CDR3 DNA follows: TGTGCCAGCTCACCAGCAGTTGAAAAACTGTTTTTT.